The 2 T cell receptor beta chains listed next were all sequenced from one sample in a study of cytomegalovirus exposure and HLA in healthy donors. With 60 Vbeta and 13 Jbeta primers, the PCR was carried out. The data were produced by immunoSEQ multiplex PCR, yet TCRdb's version contains in-frame clones alone and is incomplete. This table lists about 200,000 clones. Sequencing was done on a sample of PBMCs. All receptors come from a boy aged 5-17 years in good health and CMV-seronegative.

The chain has TRBV6-1 and TRBJ2-7; 7 bases are a match to TRBD1. The CDR3 is 14 amino acids. Germline assignment: CDR1 MNHNS and CDR2 SASEGT. With 6 bases clipped from V and 3 bases from J, the junction kept 8 bases outside the gene matches. CDR3 DNA: TGTGCCAGCAGACTAACAGGGGAAAACTACGAGCAGTACTTC. Residues: CASRLTGENYEQYF.

A word on this clone: The sample carries other DNA sequences with the same CDR3. The CDR3 coding sequence is TGTGCCAGCAGCTCACAGGGAGCCACTGAAGCTTTCTTT. Protein sequence: CASSSQGATEAFF. The chain couples TRBV7-6 to TRBJ1-1, with D tentatively TRBD1 (6 bases). The V end lost 4 bases, the J end lost 4 bases, and 10 bases lay between the germline ends. The CDR3 contains 13 residues. CDR1 SGHVS and CDR2 FNYEAQ come from the germline V gene.